The 5 T cell receptor beta chains in this list originate from one sample, sequenced in a study of blood T cell repertoires in COVID-19. Here immunoSEQ multiplex PCR was the method, and the copy in TCRdb shows in-frame clones only, minus some. Of approximately 290,000 clones listed, around nine tenths are singletons. Sequences were obtained from peripheral blood. The source of these receptors is a woman aged 55-75 years with acute or convalescent COVID-19.

This CDR3 reads CASSPPEITGELFF. The CDR3 coding sequence is TGCGCCAGCAGCCCGCCGGAGATCACCGGGGAGCTGTTTTTT. The V call is TRBV4-1, the J call TRBJ2-2; no clear D gene. Trimming took 4 bases from V and 4 from J, leaving 10 bases between them. The germline V gene encodes CDR1 MGHRA and CDR2 YSYEKL. There are 14 residues in the CDR3.

The V and J genes are TRBV27 and TRBJ1-2, with D perhaps TRBD1 (5 bases). The CDR3 contains 14 residues. Germline V lookup: CDR1 MNHEY, CDR2 SMNVEV (reference sequence). Trimming took off 3 bases at V and 6 bases at J, with 14 bases between the two ends. The CDR3: CASSLLLLRDGYTF. The CDR3 DNA is TGTGCCAGCAGTTTGCTACTCCTCAGGGATGGCTACACCTTC.

V and J are TRBV28 and TRBJ2-1; D might be TRBD2 (6 bases). Deletions cut 6 bases from V and 2 bases from J, with 17 bases between. From germline, CDR1 is MDHEN and CDR2 SYDVKM. This CDR3 spans 16 amino acids. The CDR3 DNA is TGTGCCAGCAGACGTGGGCGGGGACGGGCCTACAATGAGCAGTTCTTC. As protein: CASRRGRGRAYNEQFF.

The chain has TRBV5-1 and TRBJ1-4, with 9 nucleotides matching TRBD1. The CDR3 is 15 residues long. With V trimmed by 4 bases and J by 7 bases, 8 bases remained unmatched. Germline CDR1 reads SGHRS; CDR2 reads YFSETQ. The DNA of the CDR3 is TGCGCCAGCAGCCCGGGACAGGGCGTCTTTGAAAAACTGTTTTTT. This gives the protein CASSPGQGVFEKLFF.

This rearrangement joins TRBV6-4 to TRBJ2-2; 11 nucleotides agree with TRBD2. Per germline, CDR1 MRHNA and CDR2 SNTAGT. The CDR3 runs 16 residues. Unmatched junction bases numbered 3, after V lost 4 bases and J lost 2 bases. CDR3: CASSALAGGNTGELFF. CDR3 sequence (DNA): TGTGCCAGCAGTGCCCTAGCGGGAGGTAACACCGGGGAGCTGTTTTTT.